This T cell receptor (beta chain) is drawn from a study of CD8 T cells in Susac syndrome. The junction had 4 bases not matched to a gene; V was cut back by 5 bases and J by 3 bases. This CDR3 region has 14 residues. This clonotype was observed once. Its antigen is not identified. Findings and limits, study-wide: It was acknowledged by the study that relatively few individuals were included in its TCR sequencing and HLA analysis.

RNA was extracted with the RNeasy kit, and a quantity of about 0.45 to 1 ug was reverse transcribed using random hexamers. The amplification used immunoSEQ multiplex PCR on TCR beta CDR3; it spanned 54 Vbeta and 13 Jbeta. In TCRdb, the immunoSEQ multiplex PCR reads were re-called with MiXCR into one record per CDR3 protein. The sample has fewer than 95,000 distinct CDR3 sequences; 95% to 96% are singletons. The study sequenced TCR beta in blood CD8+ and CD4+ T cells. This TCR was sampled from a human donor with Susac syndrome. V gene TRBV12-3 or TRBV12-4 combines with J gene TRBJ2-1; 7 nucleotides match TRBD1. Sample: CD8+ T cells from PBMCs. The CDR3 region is CASSIRTGYNEQFF. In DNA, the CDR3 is TGTGCCAGCAGTATCCGGACAGGCTACAATGAGCAGTTCTTC.